The clone carrying this T cell receptor beta chain was recorded a few times. Its antigen is unidentified. These data are taken from a study of beta chain features in type 1 diabetes. Points from the study as a whole: All four CD4+ subsets of Type 1 diabetes patients contained TCRB CDR3s that were moderately but significantly shorter.

Every isolated RNA sample was fully reverse transcribed, so sequencing captured expressed TCRB transcripts. Method: immunoSEQ multiplex PCR; TCRdb's copy keeps in-frame clones and lacks some. The repertoire holds about 270,000 clones, with 13% to 15% as singletons. The germline CDR1 and CDR2 sequences are MNHNY and SVGAGI (reference sequence). The CDR3 contains 15 residues. The V gene lost 0 bases and the J gene lost 7 bases, with 16 bases spanning the gap. This sequence was found in a man under 40 with type 1 diabetes. Sequencing was done on a sample of naive CD4+ T cells from blood. The chain uses TRBV6-6 and TRBJ2-7, with a possible D match to TRBD2 (6 bases). The CDR3 loop is CASSYSPSAPLEQYF. CDR3 bases: TGTGCCAGCAGTTACTCGCCTAGCGCGCCCCTTGAGCAGTACTTC.